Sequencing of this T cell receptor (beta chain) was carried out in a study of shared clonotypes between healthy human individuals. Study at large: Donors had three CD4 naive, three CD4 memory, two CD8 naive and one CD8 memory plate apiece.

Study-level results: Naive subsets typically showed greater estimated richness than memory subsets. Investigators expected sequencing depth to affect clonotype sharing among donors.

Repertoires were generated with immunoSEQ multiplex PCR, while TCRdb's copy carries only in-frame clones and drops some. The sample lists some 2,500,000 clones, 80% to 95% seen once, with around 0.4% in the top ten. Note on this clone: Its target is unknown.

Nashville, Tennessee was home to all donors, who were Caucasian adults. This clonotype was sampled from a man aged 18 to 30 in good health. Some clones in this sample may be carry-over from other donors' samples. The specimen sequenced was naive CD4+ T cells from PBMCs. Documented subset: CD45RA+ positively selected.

CDR3 residues: CAISASPGRDGYTF. The CDR3 DNA is TGTGCCATCAGTGCCAGCCCCGGGAGGGATGGCTACACCTTC. V gene TRBV10-3 combines with J gene TRBJ1-2; D remains unclear. Trimming removed 4 bases from V and 6 bases from J, with 15 bases in between. The CDR3 sequence is 14 residues long. Germline-derived CDR1 and CDR2 are ENHRY and SYGVKD.